This T cell receptor beta chain was captured by sequencing in a study of identical twins. Germline V gene lookup returns CDR1 MNHNS and CDR2 SASEGT. CDR3 length: 14 amino acids. Trimming pared 8 bases from V and 7 bases from J, leaving 18 bases between. This clonotype appeared many times. TCRdb itself ran the 5' RACE reads through MiXCR, one entry per CDR3 protein. Of 640,000 or so distinct CDR3 sequences in the sample, around 6.1% were seen once. The rearrangement uses TRBV6-1 and TRBJ2-1, with D possibly being TRBD1 (5 bases). The receptor was isolated from a man younger than 35 in good health. The material sequenced was naive T cells sorted from blood. The CDR3 loop reads CASRFNQGWNEQFF. The CDR3 DNA sequence: TGTGCCAGCCGATTTAATCAGGGATGGAATGAGCAGTTCTTC.